These 8 T cell receptor beta chains came from one sample sequenced in a study of blood T cell repertoires in COVID-19. The method was immunoSEQ multiplex PCR; TCRdb's version includes in-frame clones alone and lacks a portion of them. The sample contains fewer than 300,000 clones, 81% of which appear only once. Source material: peripheral blood. The receptors derive from a woman aged 55-70 years with active or convalescent COVID-19.

This sequence joins TRBV4-2 and TRBJ1-2; perhaps TRBD1 as D (5 bases). CDR3 length equals 14 residues. Per germline, CDR1 LGHNA and CDR2 YNFKEQ. Trimming cost V 4 bases and J 6 bases, with 15 bases left between them. DNA for the CDR3: TGTGCCAGCAGCCCACTTGAGGGAGGGGATGGCTACACCTTC. Translating it yields CASSPLEGGDGYTF.

The count of this clone is one. The chain employs TRBV7-8 and TRBJ2-7; 8 nucleotides match TRBD2. CDR3 length: 16 amino acids. CDR1 and CDR2 from the germline V gene are SGHVS and FQNEAQ. With V trimmed by 2 bases and J by 4 bases, 10 bases remained unmatched. The CDR3 sequence is CASSLSGGAGFYEQYF. The CDR3 DNA reads as TGTGCCAGCAGCTTATCCGGGGGGGCCGGCTTTTACGAGCAGTACTTC.

The chain has TRBV9 and TRBJ2-1; maybe TRBD1 (7 bases). The V gene's germline CDR1 is SGDLS and CDR2 YYNGEE. This CDR3 is 15 amino acids long. V was trimmed by 2 bases and J by 8 bases, leaving 17 bases between them. The CDR3 region is CASSVGQGGFDEQFF. The DNA for the CDR3 is TGTGCCAGCAGCGTTGGGCAGGGGGGTTTCGATGAGCAGTTCTTC.

The genes are TRBV29-1 and TRBJ1-2; 9 positions agree with TRBD1. Germline lookup yields CDR1 SQVTM and CDR2 ANQGSEA. The CDR3 loop spans 12 amino acids. Losses at the gene ends were 4 bases for V and 7 bases for J; bases not matched to a gene: 4. CDR3 region: CSVGGQGGGYTF. DNA for the CDR3: TGCAGCGTTGGGGGACAGGGAGGTGGCTACACCTTC.

This clone was counted a single time. The CDR3 nucleotides read TGTGCCAGCAGCTGGACAGGGGCCGGGGAGCTGTTTTTT. Translated: CASSWTGAGELFF. V usage is TRBV12-3 or TRBV12-4 and J usage is TRBJ2-2; 9 nucleotides agree with TRBD1. The CDR3 is 13 amino acids. J gave up 6 bases and V 6 bases, and 2 bases lay outside the gene matches.

This clone was seen only a few times. This chain joins TRBV2 and TRBJ1-6; no clear D. The CDR3 extends over 15 amino acids. Germline assignment: CDR1 SNHLY and CDR2 FYNNEI. V dropped 6 bases and J dropped 0 bases, with 9 bases sitting between them. CDR3 DNA: TGTGCCAGCAGAGCGGTGAGCTCCTATAATTCACCCCTCCACTTT. It yields the protein CASRAVSSYNSPLHF.

V gene TRBV19 combines with J gene TRBJ1-1; tentative D call: TRBD1 (5 bases). CDR1 LNHDA and CDR2 SQIVND come from the germline V gene (reference sequence). V gave up 3 bases and J gave up 1 base, with 9 bases separating them. The CDR3 covers 14 residues. In DNA form, the CDR3 reads TGTGCCAGTAGTATTCGACAGACGAACACTGAAGCTTTCTTT. This sequence encodes CASSIRQTNTEAFF.

In its sample, this clone was seen once. The J gene is TRBJ2-2, the V gene TRBV5-1; 7 bases align to TRBD1. The germline V gene has CDR1 SGHRS and CDR2 YFSETQ. The V gene end was trimmed by 4 bases and the J gene end by 4 bases; junction bases not matched to a gene: 4. CDR3 size: 14 residues. The CDR3 sequence is CASSETGITGELFF. CDR3 sequence (DNA): TGCGCCAGCAGCGAGACAGGGATCACCGGGGAGCTGTTTTTT.